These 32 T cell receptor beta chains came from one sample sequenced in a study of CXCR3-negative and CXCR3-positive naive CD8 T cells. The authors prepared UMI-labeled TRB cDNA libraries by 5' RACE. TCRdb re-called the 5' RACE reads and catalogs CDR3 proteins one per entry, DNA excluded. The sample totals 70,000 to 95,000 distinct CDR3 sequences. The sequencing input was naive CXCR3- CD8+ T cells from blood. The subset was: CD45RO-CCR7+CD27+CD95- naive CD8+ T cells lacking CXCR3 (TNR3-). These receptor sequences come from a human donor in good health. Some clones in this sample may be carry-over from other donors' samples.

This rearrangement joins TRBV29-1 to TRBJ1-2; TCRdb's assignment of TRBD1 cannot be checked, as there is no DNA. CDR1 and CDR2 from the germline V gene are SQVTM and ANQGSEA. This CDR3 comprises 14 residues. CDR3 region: CSVRPPDPGVGYTF.

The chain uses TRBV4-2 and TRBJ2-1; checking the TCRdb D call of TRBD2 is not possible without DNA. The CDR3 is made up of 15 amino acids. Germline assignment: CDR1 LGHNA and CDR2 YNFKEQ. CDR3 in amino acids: CASSDSGGAYNEQFF.

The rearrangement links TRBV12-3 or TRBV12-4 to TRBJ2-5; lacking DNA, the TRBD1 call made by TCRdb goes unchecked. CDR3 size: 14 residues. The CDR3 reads CASSLYREQETQYF.

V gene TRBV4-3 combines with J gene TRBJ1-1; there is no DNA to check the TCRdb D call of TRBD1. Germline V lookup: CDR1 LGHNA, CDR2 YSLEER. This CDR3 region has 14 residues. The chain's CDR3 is CASSQDRVNTEAFF.

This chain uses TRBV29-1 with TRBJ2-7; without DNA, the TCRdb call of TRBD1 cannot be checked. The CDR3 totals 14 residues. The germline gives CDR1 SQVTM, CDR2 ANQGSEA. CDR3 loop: CSVGSAGANHEQYF.

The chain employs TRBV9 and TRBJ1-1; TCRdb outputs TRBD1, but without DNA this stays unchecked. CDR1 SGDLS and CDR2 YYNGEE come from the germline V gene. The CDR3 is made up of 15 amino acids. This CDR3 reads CASTPGQGLSTEAFF.

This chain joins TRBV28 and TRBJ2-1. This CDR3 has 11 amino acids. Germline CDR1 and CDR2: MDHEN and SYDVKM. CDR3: CASSLDNEQFF.

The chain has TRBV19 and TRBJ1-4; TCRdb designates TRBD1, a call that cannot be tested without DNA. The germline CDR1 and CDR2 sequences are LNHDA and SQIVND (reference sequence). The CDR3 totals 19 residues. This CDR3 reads CASSIDPTRDGATNEKLFF.

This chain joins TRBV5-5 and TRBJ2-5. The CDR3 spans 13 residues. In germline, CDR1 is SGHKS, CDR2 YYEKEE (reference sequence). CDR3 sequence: CASSFLSQETQYF.

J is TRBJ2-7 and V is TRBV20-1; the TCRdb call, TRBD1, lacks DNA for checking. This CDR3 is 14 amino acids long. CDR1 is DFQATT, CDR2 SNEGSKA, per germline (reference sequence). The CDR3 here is CSAENRGLSHEQYF.

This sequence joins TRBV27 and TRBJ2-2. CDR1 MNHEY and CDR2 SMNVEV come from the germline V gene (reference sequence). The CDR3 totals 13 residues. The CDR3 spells CASSLLKAGELFF.

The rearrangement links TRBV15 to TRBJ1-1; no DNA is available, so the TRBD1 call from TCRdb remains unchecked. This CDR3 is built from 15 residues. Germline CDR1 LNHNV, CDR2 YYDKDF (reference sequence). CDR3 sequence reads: CATTGTGFGNPESFF.

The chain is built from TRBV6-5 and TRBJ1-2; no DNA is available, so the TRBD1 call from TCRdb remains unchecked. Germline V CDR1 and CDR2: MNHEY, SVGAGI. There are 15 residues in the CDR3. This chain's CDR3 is CASYDEGWEIRGYTF.

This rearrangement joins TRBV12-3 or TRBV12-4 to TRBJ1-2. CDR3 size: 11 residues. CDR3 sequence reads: CASSLGMSYTF.

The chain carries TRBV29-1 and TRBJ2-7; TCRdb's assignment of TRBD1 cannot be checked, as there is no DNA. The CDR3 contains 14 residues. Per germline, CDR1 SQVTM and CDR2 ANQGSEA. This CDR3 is CSVAPTGEINEQYF.

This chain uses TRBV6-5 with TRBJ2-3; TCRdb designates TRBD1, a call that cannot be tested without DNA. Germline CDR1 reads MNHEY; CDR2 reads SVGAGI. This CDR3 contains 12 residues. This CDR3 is CAVGVRSDTQYF.

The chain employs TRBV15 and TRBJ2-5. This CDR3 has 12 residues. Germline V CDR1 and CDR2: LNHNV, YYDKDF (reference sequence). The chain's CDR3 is CATSSKGETQYF.

CDR3 region: CASSVRIDQPQHF. The chain carries TRBV6-5 and TRBJ1-5. CDR3 length: 13 amino acids. In germline, CDR1 is MNHEY, CDR2 SVGAGI.

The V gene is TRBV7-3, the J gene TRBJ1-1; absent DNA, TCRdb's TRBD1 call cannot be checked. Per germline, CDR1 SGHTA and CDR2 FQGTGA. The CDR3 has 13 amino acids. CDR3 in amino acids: CASSLGPYTEAFF.

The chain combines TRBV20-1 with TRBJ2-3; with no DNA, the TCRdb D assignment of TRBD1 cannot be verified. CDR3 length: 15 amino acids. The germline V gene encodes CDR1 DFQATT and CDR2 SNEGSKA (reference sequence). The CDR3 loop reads CSARDASGYTDTQYF.

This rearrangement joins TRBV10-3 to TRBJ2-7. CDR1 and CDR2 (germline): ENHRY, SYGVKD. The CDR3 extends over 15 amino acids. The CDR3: CAISAATKSTYEQYF.

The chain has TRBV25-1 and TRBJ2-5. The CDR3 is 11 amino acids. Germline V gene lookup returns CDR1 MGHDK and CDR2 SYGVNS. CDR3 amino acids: CASSGAETQYF. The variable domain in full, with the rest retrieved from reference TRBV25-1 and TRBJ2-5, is EADIYQTPRYLVIGTGKKITLECSQTMGHDKMYWYQQDPGMELHLIHYSYGVNSTEKGDLSSESTVSRIRTEHFPLTLESARPSHTSQYLCASSGAETQYFGPGTRLLVL.

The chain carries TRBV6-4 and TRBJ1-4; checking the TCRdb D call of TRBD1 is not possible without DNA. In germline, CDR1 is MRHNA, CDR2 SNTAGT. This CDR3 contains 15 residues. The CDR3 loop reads CARGTGRRSGEKLFF.

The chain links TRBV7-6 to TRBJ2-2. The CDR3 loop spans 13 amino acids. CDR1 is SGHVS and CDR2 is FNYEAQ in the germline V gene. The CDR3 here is CASRESHTGELFF.

The CDR3 here is CASSGGGKEDEKLFF. The rearrangement uses TRBV7-9 and TRBJ1-4; TCRdb picks TRBD1, but there is no DNA to check that call. Germline V lookup: CDR1 SEHNR, CDR2 FQNEAQ (reference sequence). The CDR3 consists of 15 residues.

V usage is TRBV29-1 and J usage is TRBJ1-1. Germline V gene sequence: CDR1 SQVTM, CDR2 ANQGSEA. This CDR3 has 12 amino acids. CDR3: CSVVAANTEAFF.

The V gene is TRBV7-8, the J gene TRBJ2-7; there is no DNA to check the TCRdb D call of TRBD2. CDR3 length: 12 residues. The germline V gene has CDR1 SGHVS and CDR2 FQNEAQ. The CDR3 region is CASWARPYEQYF.

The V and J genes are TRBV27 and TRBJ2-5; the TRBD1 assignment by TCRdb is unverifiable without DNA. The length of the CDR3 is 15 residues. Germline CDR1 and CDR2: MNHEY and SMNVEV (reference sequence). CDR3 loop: CASSSLADREETQYF.

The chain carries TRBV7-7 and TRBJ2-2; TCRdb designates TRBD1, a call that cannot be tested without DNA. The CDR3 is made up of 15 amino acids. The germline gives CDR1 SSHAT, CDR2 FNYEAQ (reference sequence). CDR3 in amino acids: CASSPSLAPGRELFF.

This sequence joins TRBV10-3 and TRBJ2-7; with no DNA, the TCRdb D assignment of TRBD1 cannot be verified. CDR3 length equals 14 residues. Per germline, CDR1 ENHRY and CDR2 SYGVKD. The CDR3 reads CAISGPGVSYEQYF.

CDR3 residues: CASSQWGAGVAETQYF. The chain links TRBV23-1 to TRBJ2-5; TCRdb proposes TRBD2, but this gene call is untestable without DNA. TRBV23-1 has ORF status, its function being uncertain. The CDR3 contains 16 residues.

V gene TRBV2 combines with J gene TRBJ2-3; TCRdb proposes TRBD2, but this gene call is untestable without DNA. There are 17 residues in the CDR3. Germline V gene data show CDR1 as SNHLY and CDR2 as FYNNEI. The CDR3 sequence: CASSVLAGGRTTDTQYF.